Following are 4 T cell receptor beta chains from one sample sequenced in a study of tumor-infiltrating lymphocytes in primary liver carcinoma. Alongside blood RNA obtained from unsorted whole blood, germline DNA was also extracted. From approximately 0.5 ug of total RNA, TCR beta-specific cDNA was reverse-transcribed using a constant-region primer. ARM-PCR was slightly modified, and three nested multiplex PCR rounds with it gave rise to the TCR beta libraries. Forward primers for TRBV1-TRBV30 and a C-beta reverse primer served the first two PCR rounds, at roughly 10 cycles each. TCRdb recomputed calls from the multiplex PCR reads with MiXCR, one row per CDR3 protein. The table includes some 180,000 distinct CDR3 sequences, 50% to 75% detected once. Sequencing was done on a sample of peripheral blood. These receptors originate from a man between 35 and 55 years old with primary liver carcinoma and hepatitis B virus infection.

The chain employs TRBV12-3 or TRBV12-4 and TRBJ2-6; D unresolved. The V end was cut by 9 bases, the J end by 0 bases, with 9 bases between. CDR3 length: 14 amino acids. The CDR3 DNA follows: TGTGCCAGTAGTCTCCTCTCTGGGGCCAACGTCCTGACTTTC. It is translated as CASSLLSGANVLTF.

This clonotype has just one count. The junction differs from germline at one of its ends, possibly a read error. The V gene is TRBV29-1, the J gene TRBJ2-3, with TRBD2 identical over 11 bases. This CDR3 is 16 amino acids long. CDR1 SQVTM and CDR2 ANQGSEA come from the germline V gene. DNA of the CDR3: TGTAGCGCTGTTTTCCCGGCTAGCGGGAGGACAGATACGCAGTATTTT. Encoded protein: CSAVFPASGRTDTQYF.

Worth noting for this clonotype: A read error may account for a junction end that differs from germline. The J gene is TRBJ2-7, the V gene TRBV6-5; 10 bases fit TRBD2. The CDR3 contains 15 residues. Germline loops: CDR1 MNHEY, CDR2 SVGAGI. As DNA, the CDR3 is TGTGCAAGCAGTTATGCGGGACTAGCGTCCCACGAACAGTACTTC. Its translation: CASSYAGLASHEQYF.

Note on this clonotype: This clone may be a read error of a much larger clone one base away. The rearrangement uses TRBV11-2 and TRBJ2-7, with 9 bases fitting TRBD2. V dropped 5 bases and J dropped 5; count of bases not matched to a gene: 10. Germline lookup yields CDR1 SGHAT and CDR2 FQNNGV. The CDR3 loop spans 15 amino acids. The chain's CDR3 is CASSTWTSEVDEQYF. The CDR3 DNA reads TGTGCCAGCAGCACCTGGACTAGCGAGGTCGACGAGCAGTACTTC. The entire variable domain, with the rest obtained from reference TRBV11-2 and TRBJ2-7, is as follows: EAGVAQSPRYKIIEKRQSVAFWCNPISGHATLYWYQQILGQGPKLLIQFQNNGVVDDSQLPKDRFSAERLKGVDSTLKIQPAKLEDSAVYLCASSTWTSEVDEQYFGPGTRLTVT.